These 16 T cell receptor beta chains came from one sample sequenced in a study of blood T cell repertoires in COVID-19. Profiling relied on immunoSEQ multiplex PCR, and the TCRdb table lists in-frame clones only, not all of them. The sample lists more than 150,000 clones, roughly 89% seen once, with roughly 0.9% in the top ten. Sequences were obtained from peripheral blood. The receptors were gathered from a woman between 18 and 30 years old who had recovered from COVID-19.

The rearrangement links TRBV5-5 to TRBJ2-5; D unresolved. V was clipped by 0 bases and J by 5 bases, with 8 bases between them. CDR3 length: 13 amino acids. Per the germline V gene, CDR1 is SGHKS and CDR2 is YYEKEE (reference sequence). The CDR3 spells CASSLAPRETQYF. The CDR3 bases are TGTGCCAGCAGCTTGGCTCCCCGGGAGACCCAGTACTTC.

J is TRBJ2-1 and V is TRBV4-1, with TRBD2 matching over 9 bases. This CDR3 region has 18 residues. Unmatched junction bases numbered 14, after V lost 4 bases and J lost 4 bases. CDR1 MGHRA and CDR2 YSYEKL come from the germline V gene. The CDR3 spells CASSPSVGGLAGYNEQFF. The CDR3 DNA is TGCGCCAGCAGCCCCTCCGTGGGGGGGCTAGCGGGATACAATGAGCAGTTCTTC.

The chain links TRBV19 to TRBJ1-1; 8 nucleotides align to TRBD1. V lost 2 bases to trimming and J lost 0 bases; unmatched junction nucleotides: 2. The germline V gene encodes CDR1 LNHDA and CDR2 SQIVND (reference sequence). The CDR3 spans 15 residues. The chain's CDR3 is CASSITGGMNTEAFF. The CDR3 DNA reads TGTGCCAGTAGTATAACAGGGGGGATGAACACTGAAGCTTTCTTT.

V gene TRBV5-5 combines with J gene TRBJ1-2, with a weak D call TRBD1 (6 bases). The CDR3 loop spans 13 amino acids. The germline V gene encodes CDR1 SGHKS and CDR2 YYEKEE (reference sequence). V lost 4 bases to trimming and J lost 4 bases, with 11 bases between them. CDR3 residues: CASSEQGLYGYTF. CDR3 sequence (DNA): TGTGCCAGCAGCGAACAGGGTCTCTATGGCTACACCTTC.

The CDR3 nucleotides read TGTGCCAGCAGGGCAGGGGGCGAATCCTACGAGCAGTACTTC. It is translated as CASRAGGESYEQYF. This chain joins TRBV7-9 and TRBJ2-7; 8 bases match TRBD1. The junction had 5 bases not matched to a gene; V was cut back by 6 bases and J by 1 base. Germline assignment: CDR1 SEHNR and CDR2 FQNEAQ (reference sequence). CDR3 length: 14 amino acids.

This rearrangement joins TRBV18 to TRBJ1-3; TRBD1 matches at 8 bases. Germline V gene sequence: CDR1 KGHSH, CDR2 LQKENI. There are 15 residues in the CDR3. Trimming at V came to 2 bases and at J to 6 bases, leaving 6 bases not matched to a gene. In DNA form, the CDR3 reads TGTGCCAGCTCACCAGGAGGACAGGGTAAAAACACCATATATTTT. This codes for CASSPGGQGKNTIYF.

This sequence joins TRBV15 and TRBJ2-7; weak D call: TRBD2 (5 bases). V lost 6 bases to trimming and J lost 5 bases, with 17 bases between them. Germline CDR1 and CDR2: LNHNV and YYDKDF (reference sequence). This CDR3 comprises 14 residues. Here the CDR3 DNA reads TGTGCCACCAGTCCACGTCCGGGAACAAACGAGCAGTACTTC. Translating gives CATSPRPGTNEQYF.

The V call is TRBV29-1, the J call TRBJ1-2, with a possible D match to TRBD1 (6 bases). The germline V gene has CDR1 SQVTM and CDR2 ANQGSEA. Trimming took off 3 bases at V and 0 bases at J, with 8 bases between the two ends. The CDR3 has 13 amino acids. The CDR3 loop reads CSVDRGTNYGYTF. The CDR3 DNA reads as TGCAGCGTTGACAGGGGCACTAACTATGGCTACACCTTC.

The table lists this clone with a count of one. The chain combines TRBV4-3 with TRBJ2-5; no firm D call. Germline CDR1 and CDR2: LGHNA and YSLEER. V was pared by 1 base and J by 5 bases, with 8 bases between. This CDR3 has 13 amino acids. The CDR3 DNA follows: TGCGCCAGCAGCCAAGGGGTACAGGAGACCCAGTACTTC. Protein sequence: CASSQGVQETQYF.

This clone was detected once. This chain links TRBV2 with TRBJ2-5; no reliable D call. The length of the CDR3 is 13 residues. CDR1 is SNHLY and CDR2 is FYNNEI in the germline V gene. With 6 bases removed from V and 1 base from J, the gap between germline ends came to 9 bases. In DNA form, the CDR3 reads TGTGCCAGCAGCGCGAGGCTCCAAGAGACCCAGTACTTC. Translation gives CASSARLQETQYF.

CDR3 nucleotides: TGTGCCAGCAGTTTAAGGTCAGGCTATGGCTACACCTTC. This sequence encodes CASSLRSGYGYTF. V and J are TRBV27 and TRBJ1-2, with no clear D. The CDR3 sequence is 13 residues long. V was cut by 2 bases and J by 4 bases, with 8 bases left in between. Looked up from germline, CDR1 is MNHEY and CDR2 is SMNVEV (reference sequence).

The rearrangement joins TRBV6-1 to TRBJ2-2, with TRBD1 matching 9 bases. CDR3 length equals 17 residues. The ends lost 2 bases at V and 2 bases at J; junction bases unmatched: 6. Per germline, CDR1 MNHNS and CDR2 SASEGT. The CDR3 here is CASSETGTGFNTGELFF. For the CDR3, the DNA is TGTGCCAGCAGTGAAACCGGGACAGGGTTTAACACCGGGGAGCTGTTTTTT.

The chain combines TRBV7-2 with TRBJ2-4; D gene ambiguous. The CDR3 consists of 15 residues. The germline V gene has CDR1 SGHTA and CDR2 FQGNSA. V was clipped by 3 bases and J by 1 base, with 10 bases between them. The CDR3 sequence is CASSFGYSAKNIQYF. The CDR3 nucleotides are TGTGCCAGCAGCTTCGGGTATTCGGCCAAAAACATTCAGTACTTC.

This clone appeared once. The chain links TRBV5-1 to TRBJ2-5; no clear D. CDR1 and CDR2 from the germline V gene are SGHRS and YFSETQ. V was clipped by 2 bases and J by 5 bases, with 4 bases between them. This CDR3 contains 11 residues. The CDR3 sequence is CASSLRETQYF. CDR3 nucleotides: TGCGCCAGCAGCTTACGGGAGACCCAGTACTTC.

The V call is TRBV9, the J call TRBJ2-7; 7 bases map to TRBD1. Germline CDR1 reads SGDLS; CDR2 reads YYNGEE. With 0 bases clipped from V and 5 bases from J, the junction kept 8 bases outside the gene matches. This CDR3 is built from 15 residues. The CDR3 spells CASSVGEGARHEQYF. CDR3 nucleotide sequence: TGTGCCAGCAGCGTAGGAGAGGGGGCGCGACACGAGCAGTACTTC.

V usage is TRBV10-3 and J usage is TRBJ2-7, with TRBD2 matching over 9 bases. Germline CDR1 and CDR2: ENHRY and SYGVKD. Unmatched junction bases numbered 7, after V lost 4 bases and J lost 0 bases. CDR3 length equals 16 residues. Written as DNA, the CDR3 is TGTGCCATCAGTGGTCTAGCGGGGCTACTCTCCTACGAGCAGTACTTC. Encoded protein: CAISGLAGLLSYEQYF.